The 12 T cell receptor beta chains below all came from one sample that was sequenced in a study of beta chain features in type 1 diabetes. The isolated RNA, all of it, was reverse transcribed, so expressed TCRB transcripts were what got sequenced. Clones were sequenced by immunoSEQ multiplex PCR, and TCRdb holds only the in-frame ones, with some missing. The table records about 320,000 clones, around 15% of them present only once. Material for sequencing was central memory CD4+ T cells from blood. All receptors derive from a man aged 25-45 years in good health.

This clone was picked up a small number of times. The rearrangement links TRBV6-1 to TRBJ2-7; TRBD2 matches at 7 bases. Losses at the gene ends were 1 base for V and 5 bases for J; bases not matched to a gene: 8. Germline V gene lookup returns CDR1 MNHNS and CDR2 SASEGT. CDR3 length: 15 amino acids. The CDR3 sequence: CASSEGGRGRDEQYF. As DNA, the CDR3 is TGTGCCAGCAGTGAAGGTGGGAGGGGAAGAGACGAGCAGTACTTC.

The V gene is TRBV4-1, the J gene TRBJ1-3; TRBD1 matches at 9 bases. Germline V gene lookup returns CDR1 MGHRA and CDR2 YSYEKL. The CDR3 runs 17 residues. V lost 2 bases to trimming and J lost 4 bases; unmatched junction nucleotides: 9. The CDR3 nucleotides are TGCGCCAGCAGCCAAACTCTCACAGGGGGCCGAGGAAACACCATATATTTT. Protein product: CASSQTLTGGRGNTIYF.

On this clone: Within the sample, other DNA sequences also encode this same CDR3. The CDR3 region is CASSFAGDTEAFF. DNA for the CDR3: TGCGCCAGCAGCTTTGCCGGGGACACTGAAGCTTTCTTT. The chain uses TRBV5-1 and TRBJ1-1; D unresolved. The germline CDR1 and CDR2 sequences are SGHRS and YFSETQ. The CDR3 has 13 amino acids. V was shortened by 2 bases and J by 3 bases, with 8 bases between the two germline ends.

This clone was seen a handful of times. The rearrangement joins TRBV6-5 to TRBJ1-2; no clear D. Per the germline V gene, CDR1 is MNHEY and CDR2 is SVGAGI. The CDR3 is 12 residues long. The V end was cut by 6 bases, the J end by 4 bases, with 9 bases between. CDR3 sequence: CASSAGFYGYTF. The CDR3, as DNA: TGTGCCAGCAGCGCGGGGTTCTATGGCTACACCTTC.

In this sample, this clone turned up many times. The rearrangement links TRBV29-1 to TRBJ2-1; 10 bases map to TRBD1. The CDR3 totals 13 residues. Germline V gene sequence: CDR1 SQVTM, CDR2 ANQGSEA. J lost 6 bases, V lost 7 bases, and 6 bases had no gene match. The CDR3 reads CSGGQGGSNEQFF. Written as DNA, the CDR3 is TGCAGCGGAGGACAGGGGGGGTCCAATGAGCAGTTCTTC.

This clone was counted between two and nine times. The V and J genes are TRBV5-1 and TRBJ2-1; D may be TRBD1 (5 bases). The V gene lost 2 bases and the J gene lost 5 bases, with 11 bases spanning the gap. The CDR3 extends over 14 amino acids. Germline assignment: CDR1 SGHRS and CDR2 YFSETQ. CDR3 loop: CASSLNQGNNEQFF. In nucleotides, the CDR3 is TGCGCCAGCAGCTTAAATCAGGGAAACAATGAGCAGTTCTTC.

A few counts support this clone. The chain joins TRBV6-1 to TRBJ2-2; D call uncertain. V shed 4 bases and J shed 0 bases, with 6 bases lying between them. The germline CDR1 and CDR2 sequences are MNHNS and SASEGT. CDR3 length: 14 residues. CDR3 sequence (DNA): TGTGCCAGCAGTGCCAAATCGAACACCGGGGAGCTGTTTTTT. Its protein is CASSAKSNTGELFF.

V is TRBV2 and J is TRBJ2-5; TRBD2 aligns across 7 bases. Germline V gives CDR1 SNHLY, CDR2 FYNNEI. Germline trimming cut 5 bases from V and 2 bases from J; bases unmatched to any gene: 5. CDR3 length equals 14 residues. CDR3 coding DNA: TGTGCCAGCAGTTTTGGGGGGGGTCAAGAGACCCAGTACTTC. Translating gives CASSFGGGQETQYF.

Here the CDR3 DNA reads TGTGCCAGCAGCGGGACTGCCCAGCCCCAGCATTTT. It codes for CASSGTAQPQHF. The chain combines TRBV6-1 with TRBJ1-5; D perhaps matches TRBD1 (5 bases). V lost 6 bases and J 7 bases, leaving 10 bases between the germline ends. The CDR3 extends over 12 amino acids. From germline, CDR1 is MNHNS and CDR2 SASEGT.

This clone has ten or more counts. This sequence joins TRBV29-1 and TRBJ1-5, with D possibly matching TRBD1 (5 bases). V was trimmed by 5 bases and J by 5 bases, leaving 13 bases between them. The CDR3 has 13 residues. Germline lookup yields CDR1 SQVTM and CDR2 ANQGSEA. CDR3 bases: TGCAGCGTTATCGATGAAGGGGATCAGCCCCAGCATTTT. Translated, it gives CSVIDEGDQPQHF.

The DNA of the CDR3 is TGTGCCTGGAGTCCTCACACCGACACTGAAGCTTTCTTT. Protein: CAWSPHTDTEAFF. The J gene is TRBJ1-1, the V gene TRBV30; D not certain. CDR3 length: 13 amino acids. Trimming shortened V by 2 bases and J by 3 bases, and 10 bases separated the two germline ends. Germline V gene lookup returns CDR1 GTSNPN and CDR2 SVGIG (reference sequence).

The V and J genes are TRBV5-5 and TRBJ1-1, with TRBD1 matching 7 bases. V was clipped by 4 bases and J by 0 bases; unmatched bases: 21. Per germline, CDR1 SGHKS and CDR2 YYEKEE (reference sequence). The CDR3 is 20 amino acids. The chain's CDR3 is CASSGEGASALSGMNTEAFF. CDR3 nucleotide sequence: TGTGCCAGCAGCGGGGAGGGGGCGTCAGCCCTTTCCGGGATGAACACTGAAGCTTTCTTT.